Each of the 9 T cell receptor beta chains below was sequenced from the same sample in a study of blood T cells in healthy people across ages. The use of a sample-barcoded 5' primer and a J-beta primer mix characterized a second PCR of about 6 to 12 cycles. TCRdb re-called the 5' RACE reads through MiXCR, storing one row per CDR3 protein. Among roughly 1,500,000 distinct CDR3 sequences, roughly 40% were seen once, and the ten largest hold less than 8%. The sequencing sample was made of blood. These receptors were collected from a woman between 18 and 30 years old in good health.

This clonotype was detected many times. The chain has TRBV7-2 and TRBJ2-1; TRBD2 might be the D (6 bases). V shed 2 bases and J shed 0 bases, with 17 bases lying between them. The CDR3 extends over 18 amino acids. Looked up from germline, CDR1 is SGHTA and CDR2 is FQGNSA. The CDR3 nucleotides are TGTGCCAGCAGCTTAAGGGGACTTGCTAAGAGCTCCTACAATGAGCAGTTCTTC. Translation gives CASSLRGLAKSSYNEQFF.

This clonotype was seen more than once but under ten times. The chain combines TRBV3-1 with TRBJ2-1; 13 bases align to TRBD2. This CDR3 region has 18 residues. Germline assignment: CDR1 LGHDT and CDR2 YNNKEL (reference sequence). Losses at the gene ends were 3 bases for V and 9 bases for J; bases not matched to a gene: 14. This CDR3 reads CASSHGLAGALMGGEQFF. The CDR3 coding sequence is TGTGCCAGCAGCCATGGACTAGCGGGAGCCTTGATGGGGGGTGAGCAGTTCTTC.

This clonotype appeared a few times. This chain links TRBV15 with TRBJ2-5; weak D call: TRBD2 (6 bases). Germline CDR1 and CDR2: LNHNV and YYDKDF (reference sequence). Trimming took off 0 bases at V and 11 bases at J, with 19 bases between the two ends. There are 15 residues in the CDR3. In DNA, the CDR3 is TGTGCCACCAGCAGAGATATCCAGGGTTGGGGGGAGCAGTACTTC. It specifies CATSRDIQGWGEQYF.

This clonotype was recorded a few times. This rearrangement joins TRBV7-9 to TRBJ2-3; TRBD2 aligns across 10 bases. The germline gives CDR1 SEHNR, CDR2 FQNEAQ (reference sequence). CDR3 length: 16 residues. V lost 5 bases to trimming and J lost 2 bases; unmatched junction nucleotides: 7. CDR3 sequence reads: CASSPTSGKNTDTQYF. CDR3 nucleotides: TGTGCCAGCAGCCCAACTAGCGGGAAAAACACAGATACGCAGTATTTT.

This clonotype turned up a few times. The CDR3 loop is CSATRRGGYTF. The CDR3 DNA reads TGCAGTGCTACCCGGAGGGGCGGCTACACCTTC. V is TRBV20-1 and J is TRBJ1-2; weak D call: TRBD1 (5 bases). Germline V gives CDR1 DFQATT, CDR2 SNEGSKA (reference sequence). This CDR3 is 11 amino acids long. The V end lost 4 bases, the J end lost 8 bases, and 11 bases lay between the germline ends.

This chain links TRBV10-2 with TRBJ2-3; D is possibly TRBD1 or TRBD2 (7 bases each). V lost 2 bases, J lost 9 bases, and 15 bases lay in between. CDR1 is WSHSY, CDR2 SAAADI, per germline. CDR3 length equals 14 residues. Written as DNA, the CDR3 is TGCGCCAGCAGTGAGCCGCAGGGGGGGAGGACGCAGTATTTT. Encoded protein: CASSEPQGGRTQYF.

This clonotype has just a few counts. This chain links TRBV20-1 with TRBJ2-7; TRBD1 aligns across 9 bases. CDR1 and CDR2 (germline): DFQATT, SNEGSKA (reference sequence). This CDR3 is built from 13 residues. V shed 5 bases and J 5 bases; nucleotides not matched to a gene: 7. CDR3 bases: TGCAGTGCTCACCGGGACAGGGCTGACGAGCAGTACTTC. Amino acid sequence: CSAHRDRADEQYF.

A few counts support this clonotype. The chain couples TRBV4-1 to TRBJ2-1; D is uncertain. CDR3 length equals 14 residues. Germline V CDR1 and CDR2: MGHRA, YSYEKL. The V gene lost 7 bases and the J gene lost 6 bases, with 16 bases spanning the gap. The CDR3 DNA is TGCGCCAGCATGGCCAGCAGTGGCCGCAATGAGCAGTTCTTC. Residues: CASMASSGRNEQFF.

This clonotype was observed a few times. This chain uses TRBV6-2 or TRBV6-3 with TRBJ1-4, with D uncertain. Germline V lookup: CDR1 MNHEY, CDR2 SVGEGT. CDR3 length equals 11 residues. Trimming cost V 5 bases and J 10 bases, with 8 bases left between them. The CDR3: CASSATGKLFF. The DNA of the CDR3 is TGTGCCAGCAGTGCCACCGGAAAACTGTTTTTT.